These T cell receptor beta chains were read from a single sample in a study of blood T cell repertoires in COVID-19. Here immunoSEQ multiplex PCR was the method, and the copy in TCRdb shows in-frame clones only, minus some. Of tens of thousands of clones in the sample, 87% are singletons; the top ten hold roughly 5.4%. The sample was peripheral blood. Source of these receptors: a man between 60 and 75 years old with acute or convalescent COVID-19. Both conserved end residues are part of each CDR3. The D gene is left open where the match is weak. Size tells how often a clone was seen (once, few, many) or the class of an expanded clone, and some rows leave it out.

v_gene	d_gene	abundance	j_gene	CDR3aa	CDR3nt
TRBV10-2	TRBD1	-	TRBJ1-1	CASSESHGTGDTEAFF	TGCGCCAGCAGTGAGTCTCACGGGACAGGGGACACTGAAGCTTTCTTT
TRBV9	TRBD2	-	TRBJ2-3	CASSVEPSGGADTQYF	TGTGCCAGCAGCGTAGAACCGAGCGGGGGTGCAGATACGCAGTATTTT
TRBV15	TRBD1	-	TRBJ2-2	CATRTGGLNTGELFF	TGTGCCACGCGGACAGGGGGCCTGAACACCGGGGAGCTGTTTTTT
TRBV6-2/TRBV6-3	-	-	TRBJ1-2	CASSDTPYRRTNYGYTF	TGTGCCAGCAGTGACACACCCTATAGAAGAACTAACTATGGCTACACCTTC
TRBV27	-	-	TRBJ1-5	CASSLGSGGDQPQHF	TGTGCCAGCAGCCTAGGATCGGGGGGAGATCAGCCCCAGCATTTT
TRBV9	TRBD2	-	TRBJ2-5	CASSVVPGGRETQYF	TGTGCCAGCAGCGTAGTTCCGGGGGGGCGAGAGACCCAGTACTTC
TRBV7-2	TRBD2	-	TRBJ2-5	CASSSTGLVMETQYF	TGTGCCAGCAGCTCTACGGGACTAGTCATGGAGACCCAGTACTTC
TRBV7-8	TRBD1	-	TRBJ2-1	CASNQGGQVYNEQFF	TGTGCCAGCAACCAGGGGGGACAGGTGTACAATGAGCAGTTCTTC
TRBV29-1	-	-	TRBJ2-1	CSVLPDYYNEQFF	TGCAGCGTACTTCCGGACTACTACAATGAGCAGTTCTTC
TRBV30	TRBD2	-	TRBJ2-5	CAWSVGGGETQYF	TGTGCCTGGAGTGTGGGGGGAGGGGAGACCCAGTACTTC
TRBV30	TRBD1	-	TRBJ1-2	CAWFNRGLNYGYTF	TGTGCCTGGTTCAACAGGGGGCTAAACTATGGCTACACCTTC
TRBV19	TRBD2	-	TRBJ2-7	CASSVGTSGKSYEQYF	TGTGCCAGTAGTGTCGGGACTAGCGGGAAATCCTACGAGCAGTACTTC
TRBV15	TRBD1	-	TRBJ1-1	CATSRTLTGQQNTEAFF	TGTGCCACCAGCAGGACGCTCACGGGACAGCAGAACACTGAAGCTTTCTTT
TRBV5-6	-	-	TRBJ2-7	CASSPGTMWAYEQYF	TGTGCCAGCAGCCCTGGGACAATGTGGGCATACGAGCAGTACTTC
TRBV30	-	-	TRBJ2-2	CAWSPLNTGELFF	TGTGCCTGGAGCCCACTTAACACCGGGGAGCTGTTTTTT
TRBV10-3	-	-	TRBJ1-5	CAISEWGPEGLWPQHF	TGTGCCATCAGTGAGTGGGGGCCTGAAGGGCTATGGCCCCAGCATTTT
TRBV4-1	-	-	TRBJ2-7	CASSQATRNYEQYF	TGCGCCAGCAGCCAAGCGACAAGAAACTACGAGCAGTACTTC
TRBV19	-	-	TRBJ2-1	CASSISLSLTSSYNEQFF	TGTGCCAGTAGTATCTCCCTCTCCCTGACATCCTCCTACAATGAGCAGTTCTTC
TRBV28	-	once	TRBJ2-1	CASSLGGARGNEQFF	TGTGCCAGCAGCCTGGGGGGGGCGCGGGGCAATGAGCAGTTCTTC
TRBV9	TRBD1	-	TRBJ1-1	CASSLYRGGYTEAFF	TGTGCCAGCAGCCTCTACAGGGGCGGATACACTGAAGCTTTCTTT
TRBV4-2	TRBD2	once	TRBJ2-7	CASSQGGTSGGPGSYEQYF	TGTGCCAGCAGCCAAGGTGGAACTAGCGGGGGGCCGGGGTCCTACGAGCAGTACTTC
TRBV9	-	-	TRBJ2-3	CASSGESITDTQYF	TGTGCCAGCAGCGGGGAGTCTATAACAGATACGCAGTATTTT
TRBV19	-	-	TRBJ2-5	CASSISGEQTQYF	TGTGCCAGTAGTATTTCTGGGGAGCAGACCCAGTACTTC
TRBV14	-	-	TRBJ2-7	CASSQAYYPTEQYF	TGTGCCAGCAGCCAGGCCTACTACCCTACCGAGCAGTACTTC